The T cell receptor (beta chain) under discussion was sequenced for a study of T cell responses to AZD1222 COVID-19 vaccine. Broader study findings: Reports indicate that nearly half of spike-specific TCRs are directed at unmutated variant regions. Vaccine-associated CD4 TCRs ranged over spike, dominating at 160-218 and 743-854.

A word on this clone: What it binds is not known.

Data came from immunoSEQ multiplex PCR; TCRdb stores just in-frame clones and leaves some out. The sample carries 250,000 to 300,000 clones, around 92% recorded once. Germline CDR1 is SGHRS and CDR2 is YFSETQ. The CDR3 length is 16 residues. The V gene lost 0 bases and the J gene lost 3 bases, with 13 bases spanning the gap. The chain combines TRBV5-1 with TRBJ1-3; D perhaps matches TRBD1 (6 bases). The source material was peripheral blood, sampled 28 days after the second AZD1222 dose. The receptor comes from an adult who received the AZD1222 COVID-19 vaccine. The CDR3 here is CASSLDLGASGNTIYF. The CDR3 DNA is TGCGCCAGCAGCTTGGATCTGGGGGCGAGTGGAAACACCATATATTTT.